This is a list of T cell receptor beta chains from one sample in a study of T cells after yellow fever vaccination. MiXCR was run by TCRdb on the 5' RACE reads, yielding one entry per CDR3 protein. The sample lists some 320,000 distinct CDR3 sequences; approximately 9% were seen once. The sample in question was PBMCs, obtained on the day of the first yellow fever vaccination. The source of these receptors is a man aged 18 to 30 who received the YFV17D yellow fever vaccine. Both conserved end residues are part of each CDR3. The D gene is left open where the match is weak. Not all rows give a size; the values are once, few, many and, for expanded clones, a class.

13	few	-	TRBV11-3	TRBJ2-1	CASSFGTLNEQFF	TGTGCCAGCAGCTTCGGGACTCTTAATGAGCAGTTCTTC
13	-	-	TRBV12-3/TRBV12-4	TRBJ2-2	CASSFWGTGELFF	TGTGCCAGCAGTTTCTGGGGCACCGGGGAGCTGTTTTTT
15	-	TRBD2	TRBV7-9	TRBJ2-3	CASSRGGAITDTQYF	TGTGCCAGCAGTCGCGGGGGGGCTATTACAGATACGCAGTATTTT
16	few	-	TRBV5-1	TRBJ2-3	CASSLVPGGLPDTQYF	TGCGCCAGCAGCTTGGTCCCGGGGGGCTTACCAGATACGCAGTATTTT
15	few	-	TRBV3-1	TRBJ2-4	CASSQEQTAKNIQYF	TGTGCCAGCAGCCAAGAACAGACAGCCAAAAACATTCAGTACTTC
11	few	-	TRBV28	TRBJ2-1	CASTTNYEQFF	TGTGCCAGCACCACAAACTATGAGCAGTTCTTC
13	-	TRBD1	TRBV5-5	TRBJ1-4	CASRQGASEKLFF	TGTGCCAGCAGACAGGGGGCAAGTGAAAAACTGTTTTTT
13	many	TRBD1	TRBV5-1	TRBJ2-1	CASSQDRDNEQFF	TGCGCCAGCAGCCAAGACAGGGACAATGAGCAGTTCTTC
16	-	TRBD1	TRBV24-1	TRBJ2-1	CATSDRTGRVGDEQFF	TGTGCCACCAGTGACCGGACAGGGAGAGTAGGGGATGAGCAGTTCTTC
16	few	TRBD2	TRBV5-1	TRBJ2-3	CASTPLLAGGLNTQYF	TGCGCCAGCACCCCCTTACTAGCGGGGGGGCTGAATACGCAGTATTTT
15	few	-	TRBV14	TRBJ1-1	CASGTGTGRHTEAFF	TGTGCCAGCGGTACAGGGACCGGGCGCCACACTGAAGCTTTCTTT
15	-	TRBD2	TRBV18	TRBJ2-1	CASSPQTSVYNEQFF	TGTGCCAGCTCACCCCAAACTAGCGTCTACAATGAGCAGTTCTTC
14	few	-	TRBV4-3	TRBJ2-5	CASSQEYGQETQYF	TGCGCCAGCAGCCAAGAGTATGGGCAAGAGACCCAGTACTTC
12	-	-	TRBV29-1	TRBJ2-1	CSVGAVSDKQFF	TGCAGCGTTGGGGCCGTTAGCGATAAGCAGTTCTTC
17	-	-	TRBV7-2	TRBJ1-2	CASSLLAGTVPLYGYTF	TGTGCCAGCAGCTTACTGGCAGGGACCGTCCCGCTCTATGGCTACACCTTC
20	-	TRBD2	TRBV12-3/TRBV12-4	TRBJ2-5	CASSPRRGGLFVGDRETQYF	TGTGCCAGCAGTCCGCGGCGGGGGGGCCTTTTCGTCGGGGATCGCGAGACCCAGTACTTC
13	-	-	TRBV25-1	TRBJ2-3	CASSEPGTDTQYF	TGTGCCAGCAGTGAGCCAGGCACAGATACGCAGTATTTT
16	few	TRBD2	TRBV9	TRBJ2-5	CASSGSSAGGVETQYF	TGTGCCAGCAGCGGTTCCTCCGCGGGGGGCGTTGAGACCCAGTACTTC
15	-	TRBD1	TRBV5-4	TRBJ2-3	CASSPQGVSTDTQYF	TGTGCCAGCAGCCCCCAGGGGGTGAGCACAGATACGCAGTATTTT
13	many	-	TRBV19	TRBJ1-5	CASSTGTFMPQHF	TGTGCCAGTAGTACGGGGACATTCATGCCCCAGCATTTT
17	-	TRBD2	TRBV7-9	TRBJ2-1	CASSLGLAGKSYNEQFF	TGTGCCAGCAGCTTGGGACTAGCGGGGAAATCCTACAATGAGCAGTTCTTC
18	many	TRBD2	TRBV11-2	TRBJ2-1	CASSLDQGGSSTYNEQFF	TGTGCCAGCAGCTTAGATCAGGGAGGGTCCAGCACCTACAATGAGCAGTTCTTC